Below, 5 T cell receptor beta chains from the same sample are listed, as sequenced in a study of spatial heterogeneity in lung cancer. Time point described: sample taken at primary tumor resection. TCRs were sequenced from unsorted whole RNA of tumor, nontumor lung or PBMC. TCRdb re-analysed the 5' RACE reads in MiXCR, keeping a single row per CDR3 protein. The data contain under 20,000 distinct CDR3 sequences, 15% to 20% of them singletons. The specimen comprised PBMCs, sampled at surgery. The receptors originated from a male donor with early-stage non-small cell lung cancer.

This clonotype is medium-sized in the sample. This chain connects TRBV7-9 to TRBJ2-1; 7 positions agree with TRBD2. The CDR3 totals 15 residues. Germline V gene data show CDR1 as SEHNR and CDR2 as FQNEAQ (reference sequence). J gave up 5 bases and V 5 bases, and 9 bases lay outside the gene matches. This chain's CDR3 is CASSPWGGANNEQFF. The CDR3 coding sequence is TGTGCCAGCAGCCCCTGGGGGGGAGCCAACAATGAGCAGTTCTTC.

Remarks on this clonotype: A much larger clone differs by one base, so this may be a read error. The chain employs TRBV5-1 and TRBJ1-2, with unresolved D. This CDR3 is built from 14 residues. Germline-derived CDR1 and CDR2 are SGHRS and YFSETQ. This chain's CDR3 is CAGSFSGEDYGYTF. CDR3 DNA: TGCGCCGGCAGCTTTTCCGGGGAAGATTATGGCTACACCTTC.

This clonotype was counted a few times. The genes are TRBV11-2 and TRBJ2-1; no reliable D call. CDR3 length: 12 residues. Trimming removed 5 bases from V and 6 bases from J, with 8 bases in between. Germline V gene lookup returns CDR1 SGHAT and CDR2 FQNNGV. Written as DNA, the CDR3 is TGTGCCAGCAGCGGTCTTTTCAATGAGCAGTTCTTC. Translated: CASSGLFNEQFF.

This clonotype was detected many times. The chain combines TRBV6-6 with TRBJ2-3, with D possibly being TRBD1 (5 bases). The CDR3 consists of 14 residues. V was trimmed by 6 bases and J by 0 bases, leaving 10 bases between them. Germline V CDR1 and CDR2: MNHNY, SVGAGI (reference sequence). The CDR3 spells CASSPRASTDTQYF. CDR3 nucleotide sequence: TGTGCCAGCAGCCCCAGGGCCAGCACAGATACGCAGTATTTT.

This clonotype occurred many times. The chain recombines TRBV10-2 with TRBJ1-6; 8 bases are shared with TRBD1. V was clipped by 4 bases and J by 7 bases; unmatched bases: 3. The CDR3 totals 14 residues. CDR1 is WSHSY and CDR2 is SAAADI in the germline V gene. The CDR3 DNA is TGCGCCAGCAGTGCGACAGGGGAAAATTCACCCCTCCACTTT. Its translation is CASSATGENSPLHF.